This paragraph covers one TCR beta chain sequence. These data belong to a study of blood T cell repertoires in COVID-19. Across the whole study: COVID-19 samples from acute and convalescent phases originated in the United States, Italy and Spain. From T cells, B-cell-depleted T cells, or PBMCs came the material, which was cDNA or gDNA.

Source study methods: How many nucleated cells were present was estimated from reference gene primer amplification. Clones were read by immunoSEQ multiplex PCR, and TCRdb kept only the in-frame ones, dropping some. V and J calls and clone size are given by that table; D and trimming were obtained from the DNA. This table holds 50,000 to 75,000 clones, approximately 84% found once. The CDR3 is 13 amino acids. The V and J ends lost 5 bases and 4 bases, in that order; junction bases with no gene match: 3. CDR1 is GTSNPN, CDR2 SVGIG, per germline (reference sequence). The sequence was obtained from a man of 80 years or more in a cohort sampled during active COVID-19. The sequenced sample was peripheral blood. The chain joins TRBV30 to TRBJ1-4; 8 positions agree with TRBD1. The CDR3 spells CAWGQGNNEKLFF. The CDR3 coding sequence is TGTGCCTGGGGACAGGGTAATAATGAAAAACTGTTTTTT.